This T cell receptor beta chain was recovered during a study of T cells in localized non-small cell lung cancer. Notes on this clone: Its antigen is still unknown.

The germline V gene has CDR1 LNHNV and CDR2 YYDKDF (reference sequence). The CDR3 spans 13 residues. Between the trimmed V and J ends, which lost 0 bases and 4 bases, there was a span of 5 bases. Study-wide points: Turning up in adjacent lung were a median roughly 59 of the top 100 tumor clones.

TCRdb's copy holds only in-frame clones and misses some; the assay was immunoSEQ multiplex PCR. Counted here are tens of thousands of clones, approximately 91% occurring once; the ten biggest clones make up 30%. This sequence joins TRBV15 and TRBJ2-3; D is unresolved. This sequence originates from a male donor at least 60 years old with stage II lung adenocarcinoma. Here the sequenced sample was peripheral blood mononuclear cells, taken before any cancer treatment. The CDR3 DNA reads TGTGCCACCAGCAGAGATAAGCCAGATACGCAGTATTTT. The encoded protein is CATSRDKPDTQYF.